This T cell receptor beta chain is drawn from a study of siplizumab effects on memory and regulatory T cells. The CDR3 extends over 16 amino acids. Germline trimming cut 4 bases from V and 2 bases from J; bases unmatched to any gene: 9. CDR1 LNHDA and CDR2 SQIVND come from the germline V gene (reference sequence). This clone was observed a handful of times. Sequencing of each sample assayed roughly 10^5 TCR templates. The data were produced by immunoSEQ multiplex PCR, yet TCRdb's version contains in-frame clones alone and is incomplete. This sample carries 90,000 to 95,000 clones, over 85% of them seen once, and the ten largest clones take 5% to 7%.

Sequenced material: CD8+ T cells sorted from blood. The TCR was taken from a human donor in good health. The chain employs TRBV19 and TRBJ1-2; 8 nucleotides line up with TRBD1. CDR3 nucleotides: TGTGCCAGTAGTACGTCGGACAGGGACGCGAACTATGGCTACACCTTC. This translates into CASSTSDRDANYGYTF.